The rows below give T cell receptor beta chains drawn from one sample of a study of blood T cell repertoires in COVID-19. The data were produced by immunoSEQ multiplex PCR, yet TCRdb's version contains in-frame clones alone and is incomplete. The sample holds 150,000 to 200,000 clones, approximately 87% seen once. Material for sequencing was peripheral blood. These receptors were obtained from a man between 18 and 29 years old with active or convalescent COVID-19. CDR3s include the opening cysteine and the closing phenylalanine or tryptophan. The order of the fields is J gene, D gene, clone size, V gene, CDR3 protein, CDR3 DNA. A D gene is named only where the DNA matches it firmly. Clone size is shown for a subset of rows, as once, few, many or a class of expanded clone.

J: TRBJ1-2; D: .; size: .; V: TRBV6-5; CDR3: CASSYGRFYGYTF; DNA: TGTGCCAGCAGTTACGGTCGGTTTTATGGCTACACCTTC
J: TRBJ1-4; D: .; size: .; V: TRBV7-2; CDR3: CASSLGVYRGTNEKLFF; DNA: TGTGCCAGCAGCTTAGGCGTCTACCGAGGAACTAATGAAAAACTGTTTTTT
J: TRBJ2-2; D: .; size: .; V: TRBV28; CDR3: CASRRGGGAGTGELFF; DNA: TGTGCCAGCCGGAGAGGGGGGGGCGCGGGCACCGGGGAGCTGTTTTTT
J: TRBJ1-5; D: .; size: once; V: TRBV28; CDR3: CASSSGHRVGNQPQHF; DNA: TGTGCCAGCAGTTCAGGGCACAGGGTAGGCAATCAGCCCCAGCATTTT
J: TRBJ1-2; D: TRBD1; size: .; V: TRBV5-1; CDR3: CASSLSTTGGLYGYTF; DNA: TGCGCCAGCAGCTTGAGTACAACAGGGGGGCTCTATGGCTACACCTTC
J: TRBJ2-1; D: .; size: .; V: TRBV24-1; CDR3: CATSDLYNEQFF; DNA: TGTGCCACCAGTGACCTGTACAATGAGCAGTTCTTC
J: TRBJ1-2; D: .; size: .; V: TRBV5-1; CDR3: CASSVPLPDTAGYTF; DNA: TGCGCCAGCAGCGTACCGCTTCCGGACACGGCTGGCTACACCTTC
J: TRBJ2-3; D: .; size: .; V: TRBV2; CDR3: CASSTRDFSTDTQYF; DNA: TGTGCCAGCAGCACCCGGGACTTCAGCACAGATACGCAGTATTTT
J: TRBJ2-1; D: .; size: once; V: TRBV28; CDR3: CASRLSGLTVDEQFF; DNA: TGTGCCAGCAGACTTAGCGGCCTGACGGTGGATGAGCAGTTCTTC
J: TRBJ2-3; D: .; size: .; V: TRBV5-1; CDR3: CASSGASSDTQYF; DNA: TGCGCCAGCAGCGGCGCTAGCTCCGATACGCAGTATTTT
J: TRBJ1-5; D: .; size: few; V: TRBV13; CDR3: CASSTGGSNQPQHF; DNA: TGTGCCAGCAGCACCGGGGGTAGCAATCAGCCCCAGCATTTT
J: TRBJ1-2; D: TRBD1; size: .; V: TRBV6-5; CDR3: CASAIGQGYGYTF; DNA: TGTGCCAGCGCGATTGGACAGGGGTATGGCTACACCTTC
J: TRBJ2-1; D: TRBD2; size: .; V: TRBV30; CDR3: CAWSVNPGLAEDNEQFF; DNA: TGTGCCTGGAGTGTCAATCCGGGACTAGCGGAGGACAATGAGCAGTTCTTC
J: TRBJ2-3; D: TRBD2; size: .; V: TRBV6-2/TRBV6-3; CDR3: CASSSTSGMPGTQYF; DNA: TGTGCCAGCAGTTCGACTAGCGGGATGCCCGGTACGCAGTATTTT
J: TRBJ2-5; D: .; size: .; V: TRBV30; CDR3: CAWSEGRYQETQYF; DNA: TGTGCCTGGAGTGAGGGGCGGTACCAAGAGACCCAGTACTTC